The 14 T cell receptor beta chains given below trace back to one sample, sequenced in a study of lymphopenia after photon versus proton radiotherapy. Using immunoSEQ multiplex PCR, the repertoire was profiled, and TCRdb retains in-frame clones only, with some absent. Here the sample spans about 24,000 clones, 85% being singletons. The source material was peripheral blood, sampled from a patient treated with photon-based radiotherapy. These receptors were obtained from a man between 60 and 75 years old with pancreatic cancer.

The V gene is TRBV9, the J gene TRBJ2-5, with no clear D. CDR1 SGDLS and CDR2 YYNGEE come from the germline V gene. This CDR3 has 11 residues. Trimming took off 3 bases at V and 1 base at J, with 1 base between the two ends. The CDR3 DNA sequence: TGTGCCAGCAGCGCCCAAGAGACCCAGTACTTC. Its protein product is CASSAQETQYF. The whole variable domain, remainder taken from reference TRBV9 and TRBJ2-5, is DSGVTQTPKHLITATGQRVTLRCSPRSGDLSVYWYQQSLDQGLQFLIQYYNGEERAKGNILERFSAQQFPDLHSELNLSSLELGDSALYFCASSAQETQYFGPGTRLLVL.

CDR3 bases: TGTGCCAGCTCGGGTTGGGGGCCCTACGAGCAGTACTTC. This gives the protein CASSGWGPYEQYF. V gene TRBV6-1 combines with J gene TRBJ2-7; TRBD1 is a possible D gene (6 bases). Germline CDR1 reads MNHNS; CDR2 reads SASEGT. V gave up 8 bases and J gave up 2 bases, with 13 bases separating them. The CDR3 has 13 amino acids.

The V gene is TRBV5-1, the J gene TRBJ2-5, with D possibly being TRBD1 (7 bases). The CDR3 is 16 amino acids. From germline, CDR1 is SGHRS and CDR2 YFSETQ. Trimming removed 2 bases from V and 5 bases from J, with 19 bases in between. Here the CDR3 DNA reads TGCGCCAGCAGCTTACCTCAGGGGGGAGGTACCGAGACCCAGTACTTC. Translation: CASSLPQGGGTETQYF.

The chain carries TRBV21-1 and TRBJ2-7; the table's D call, TRBD1, has no DNA check behind it. TRBV21-1 is flagged as a pseudogene. CDR3 length: 12 amino acids. In DNA form, the CDR3 reads TGTGCCACTGCGGGTAGGGGGCTCGAGCAGTACTTC. Its translation is CATAGRGLEQYF.

The chain recombines TRBV5-1 with TRBJ2-7, with 8 bases lining up with TRBD1. CDR1 and CDR2 (germline): SGHRS, YFSETQ. The CDR3 length is 19 residues. With 4 bases clipped from V and 3 bases from J, the junction kept 21 bases outside the gene matches. The CDR3: CASSPWTGRRREEDYEQYF. CDR3 in DNA: TGCGCCAGCAGCCCCTGGACAGGGCGACGCCGGGAAGAAGACTACGAGCAGTACTTC.

This CDR3 is CASNDRVEQYF. The CDR3 region has the DNA TGTGCCAGCAACGACAGGGTCGAGCAGTACTTC. V usage is TRBV25-1 and J usage is TRBJ2-7; 7 bases are a match to TRBD1. The junction had 3 bases not matched to a gene; V was cut back by 7 bases and J by 6 bases. CDR1 is MGHDK and CDR2 is SYGVNS in the germline V gene. The CDR3 is made up of 11 amino acids.

The rearrangement uses TRBV6-5 and TRBJ1-2; D is unclear. The ends were cut back, 6 bases at V and 2 bases at J, with 13 bases in the middle. Germline CDR1 MNHEY, CDR2 SVGAGI. CDR3 length: 14 residues. The CDR3 sequence: CASRNLLANYGYTF. The CDR3, as DNA: TGTGCCAGCAGAAACCTACTGGCGAACTATGGCTACACCTTC.

This CDR3 reads CASSFQGGNSPLHF. The CDR3 DNA sequence: TGTGCCAGCAGCTTCCAGGGAGGAAATTCACCCCTCCACTTT. The J gene is TRBJ1-6, the V gene TRBV7-9; TRBD1 might be the D (5 bases). The CDR3 consists of 14 residues. The V end lost 3 bases, the J end lost 7 bases, and 10 bases lay between the germline ends. Germline CDR1 and CDR2: SEHNR and FQNEAQ (reference sequence).

The chain links TRBV19 to TRBJ1-2, with 7 bases identical to TRBD1. The CDR3 length is 15 residues. J was trimmed by 2 bases and V by 6 bases; bases with no gene match: 9. Germline V CDR1 and CDR2: LNHDA, SQIVND (reference sequence). CDR3 sequence reads: CASRNPGQTNYGYTF. The CDR3 region has the DNA TGTGCCAGTAGAAACCCGGGACAGACCAACTATGGCTACACCTTC.

The CDR3 region has the DNA TGTGCCAGCAGTTACTCGATAGGGCCTTCTGGAAACACCATATATTTT. It codes for CASSYSIGPSGNTIYF. This chain connects TRBV6-5 to TRBJ1-3, with D unclear. This CDR3 region has 16 residues. V lost 0 bases to trimming and J lost 1 base, with 10 bases between them. Germline CDR1 and CDR2: MNHEY and SVGAGI.

V is TRBV5-1 and J is TRBJ2-7; D unclear. The CDR3 runs to 15 residues. The germline V gene has CDR1 SGHRS and CDR2 YFSETQ. Trimming pared 3 bases from V and 0 bases from J, leaving 13 bases between. The DNA for the CDR3 is TGCGCCAGCAGCTCAGACTCGCGGACCTCCTACGAGCAGTACTTC. Translating it yields CASSSDSRTSYEQYF.

The DNA for the CDR3 is TGTGCCAGCAGCCTAACATTACTGGGGGGGCAGTACTTC. It yields the protein CASSLTLLGGQYF. The chain combines TRBV5-6 with TRBJ2-7; perhaps TRBD2 as D (6 bases). Trimming stripped 4 bases from V and 9 bases from J, with 17 bases between. CDR3 length: 13 amino acids. Germline lookup yields CDR1 SGHDT and CDR2 YYEEEE.

This clone appeared a single time. This chain connects TRBV9 to TRBJ1-1, with 9 bases that match TRBD1. From germline, CDR1 is SGDLS and CDR2 YYNGEE. The J segment lost 3 bases and the V segment lost 3 bases, leaving 9 bases of the junction unmatched. This CDR3 contains 16 residues. In nucleotides, the CDR3 is TGTGCCAGCAGCGCTGACAGGGGGGCCCGGTACACTGAAGCTTTCTTT. This sequence encodes CASSADRGARYTEAFF.

This chain connects TRBV19 to TRBJ1-5, with D possibly matching TRBD1 (5 bases). V was clipped by 4 bases and J by 2 bases, with 12 bases between them. Germline CDR1 LNHDA, CDR2 SQIVND (reference sequence). This CDR3 is 15 amino acids long. The CDR3 sequence is CASSTPWGGNQPQHF. The CDR3 DNA reads TGTGCCAGTAGTACCCCATGGGGCGGCAATCAGCCCCAGCATTTT.